These 29 T cell receptor beta chains share one sample of origin, sequenced in a study of T cells in Graves' hyperthyroidism and ophthalmopathy. Regions amplified from RNA transcripts were the TCR beta CDR3 regions. RT-PCR in the first round (using the HTBI primer set) targeted the TCR CDR3. TCRdb re-called the multiplex PCR reads with MiXCR, one entry per CDR3 protein. The sample includes 650,000 to 750,000 distinct CDR3 sequences, around 13% of them seen just once. Sequencing used blood. These receptor sequences come from a young woman with Graves' hyperthyroidism.

In this sample, this clonotype turned up a few times. The chain employs TRBV2 and TRBJ1-4; D ambiguous. V lost 4 bases, J lost 0 bases, and 9 bases lay in between. CDR1 SNHLY and CDR2 FYNNEI come from the germline V gene. The CDR3 consists of 15 residues. In nucleotides, the CDR3 is TGTGCCAGCAGTGTCTCCGGGACAACTAATGAAAAACTGTTTTTT. Encoded protein: CASSVSGTTNEKLFF.

This chain links TRBV18 with TRBJ2-3; D is tentatively TRBD1 or TRBD2 (5 bases each). Germline CDR1 and CDR2: KGHSH and LQKENI. Trimming pared 3 bases from V and 2 bases from J, leaving 18 bases between. The CDR3 consists of 17 residues. The CDR3 spells CASSPLKGTLLTDTQYF. DNA of the CDR3: TGTGCCAGCTCACCGCTTAAGGGGACCCTACTCACAGATACGCAGTATTTT.

This clonotype was seen repeatedly, ten times or more. V is TRBV2 and J is TRBJ2-1; D might be TRBD2 (6 bases). Germline V gene data show CDR1 as SNHLY and CDR2 as FYNNEI. The CDR3 loop spans 14 amino acids. Trimming cost V 8 bases and J 4 bases, with 15 bases left between them. The CDR3 DNA follows: TGTGCCAGCTCTTCGGCGGGAAAGTACAATGAGCAGTTCTTC. Its translation is CASSSAGKYNEQFF. Using reference TRBV2 and TRBJ2-1 for the parts outside the CDR3, the full variable domain is EPEVTQTPSHQVTQMGQEVILRCVPISNHLYFYWYRQILGQKVEFLVSFYNNEISEKSEIFDDQFSVERPDGSNFTLKIRSTKLEDSAMYFCASSSAGKYNEQFFGPGTRLTVL.

This clonotype was seen a handful of times. The chain has TRBV11-2 and TRBJ2-1; D assignment may be TRBD1 or TRBD2 (5 bases each). Trimming stripped 5 bases from V and 0 bases from J, with 23 bases between. This CDR3 comprises 19 residues. Germline CDR1 reads SGHAT; CDR2 reads FQNNGV. CDR3: CASSRRGVVVGPSYNEQFF. In DNA form, the CDR3 reads TGTGCCAGCAGCCGCCGAGGGGTTGTGGTGGGACCCTCCTACAATGAGCAGTTCTTC.

This clonotype was seen repeatedly, ten times or more. The J gene is TRBJ2-1, the V gene TRBV7-2; maybe TRBD1 (5 bases). Germline assignment: CDR1 SGHTA and CDR2 FQGNSA. Deletions cut 0 bases from V and 13 bases from J, with 16 bases between. This CDR3 contains 14 residues. CDR3 sequence reads: CASSLAQGQPQQFF. The CDR3 DNA reads TGTGCCAGCAGCTTAGCGCAGGGTCAGCCCCAACAGTTCTTC.

This chain joins TRBV9 and TRBJ2-1; 11 nucleotides agree with TRBD2. After removal of 0 bases from V and 7 bases from J, the junction contained 6 bases not matched to a gene. Germline V gene data show CDR1 as SGDLS and CDR2 as YYNGEE. This CDR3 has 16 amino acids. The CDR3 spells CASSVEGGLAENEQFF. As DNA, the CDR3 is TGTGCCAGCAGCGTAGAGGGGGGACTAGCGGAAAATGAGCAGTTCTTC. Filled out from reference TRBV9 and TRBJ2-1, the complete variable domain reads DSGVTQTPKHLITATGQRVTLRCSPRSGDLSVYWYQQSLDQGLQFLIQYYNGEERAKGNILERFSAQQFPDLHSELNLSSLELGDSALYFCASSVEGGLAENEQFFGPGTRLTVL.

The chain uses TRBV7-2 and TRBJ2-7, with D tentatively TRBD1 (6 bases). The V gene's germline CDR1 is SGHTA and CDR2 FQGNSA. V lost 1 base, J lost 0 bases, and 16 bases lay in between. The CDR3 contains 17 residues. As DNA, the CDR3 is TGTGCCAGCAGCTTAGAGGGGGTTAAGACCTACTCCTACGAGCAGTACTTC. This translates into CASSLEGVKTYSYEQYF.

At least ten counts were recorded for this clonotype. In nucleotides, the CDR3 is TGTGCCAGCAGCGGTGGACAGGGATCGAATTCACCCCTCCACTTT. Its protein is CASSGGQGSNSPLHF. The chain uses TRBV7-9 and TRBJ1-6; 8 bases line up with TRBD1. The CDR3 spans 15 residues. Germline assignment: CDR1 SEHNR and CDR2 FQNEAQ (reference sequence). J was trimmed by 7 bases and V by 5 bases; bases with no gene match: 7.

The chain recombines TRBV2 with TRBJ2-5, with 13 bases lining up with TRBD2. The germline V gene has CDR1 SNHLY and CDR2 FYNNEI. The CDR3 contains 18 residues. The junction had 15 bases not matched to a gene; V was cut back by 6 bases and J by 5 bases. CDR3: CASSLVQLAGGFGETQYF. The DNA for the CDR3 is TGTGCCAGCAGCTTGGTCCAACTAGCGGGAGGGTTTGGTGAGACCCAGTACTTC.

This clonotype was counted between two and nine times. The J gene is TRBJ1-1, the V gene TRBV5-6, with 7 positions matching TRBD1. The CDR3 is made up of 15 amino acids. Germline V gene data show CDR1 as SGHDT and CDR2 as YYEEEE. With V trimmed by 6 bases and J by 3 bases, 11 bases remained unmatched. The CDR3 DNA sequence: TGTGCCAGCAACTTCAGGGGAGGGGGCCACACTGAAGCTTTCTTT. Translation: CASNFRGGGHTEAFF.

At least ten counts were recorded for this clonotype. The rearrangement uses TRBV7-2 and TRBJ2-2; 8 nucleotides agree with TRBD1. This CDR3 spans 15 amino acids. Germline trimming cut 1 base from V and 5 bases from J; bases unmatched to any gene: 3. CDR1 and CDR2 (germline): SGHTA, FQGNSA. In DNA form, the CDR3 reads TGTGCCAGCAGCTTAGGACAGGGGCCGACCGGGGAGCTGTTTTTT. As protein: CASSLGQGPTGELFF.

Comment on this clonotype: This may arise from a read error, as a much more abundant clone is one base away. The chain combines TRBV2 with TRBJ1-1, with D possibly TRBD1 on 6 matching bases. The germline gives CDR1 SNHLY, CDR2 FYNNEI. The CDR3 contains 16 residues. The CDR3 bases are TGTGTCAGCAGGGGCCCGGGACCCTCGAAGGGCACTGAAGCTTTCTTT. It yields the protein CVSRGPGPSKGTEAFF.

The rearrangement uses TRBV30 and TRBJ1-5; possible D gene TRBD1, 6 bases. The CDR3 spans 13 residues. CDR1 and CDR2 (germline): GTSNPN, SVGIG (reference sequence). V was trimmed by 3 bases and J by 6 bases, leaving 12 bases between them. The chain's CDR3 is CAWRRGKGQPQHF. CDR3 coding DNA: TGTGCCTGGAGAAGGGGGAAAGGTCAGCCCCAGCATTTT.

About this clonotype: A read error is possible here, since a much larger clone lies one base away. The chain links TRBV2 to TRBJ1-4; D gene unclear. The CDR3 runs to 14 residues. CDR1 and CDR2 (germline): SNHLY, FYNNEI. The chain's CDR3 is CASSEGATNEKLLF. CDR3 bases: TGTGCCAGCAGTGAAGGGGCCACTAATGAAAAACTGTTGTTT.

This clonotype has ten or more counts. This rearrangement joins TRBV29-1 to TRBJ2-3, with D unresolved. Germline lookup yields CDR1 SQVTM and CDR2 ANQGSEA. The CDR3 has 11 residues. V dropped 5 bases and J dropped 2 bases, with 5 bases sitting between them. CDR3 DNA: TGCAGCGTTAGACCCACAGATACGCAGTATTTT. As protein: CSVRPTDTQYF.

Only a few counts were recorded for this clonotype. This chain connects TRBV27 to TRBJ2-1, with 9 bases identical to TRBD1. J gave up 6 bases and V 5 bases, and 17 bases lay outside the gene matches. The CDR3 has 18 residues. Germline CDR1 is MNHEY and CDR2 is SMNVEV (reference sequence). The DNA for the CDR3 is TGTGCCAGCAGTAGAACCGGGACAGGGAGGTCCGGGACCAATGAGCAGTTCTTC. Translated: CASSRTGTGRSGTNEQFF.

This chain joins TRBV20-1 and TRBJ1-1; possibly TRBD1 for D (5 bases). CDR3 length: 15 residues. The germline V gene has CDR1 DFQATT and CDR2 SNEGSKA (reference sequence). Trimming removed 6 bases from V and 8 bases from J, with 25 bases in between. The DNA for the CDR3 is TGCAGTGCACCGAACCAGGACAATGGATGGGCGGAAGCTTTCTTT. This codes for CSAPNQDNGWAEAFF.

The chain uses TRBV12-3 or TRBV12-4 and TRBJ2-2, with 9 nucleotides matching TRBD1. The ends lost 8 bases at V and 7 bases at J; junction bases unmatched: 8. This CDR3 has 14 amino acids. For the CDR3, the DNA is TGTGCCAGCTCCGGGACAGGGATTGTCGGGGAGCTGTTTTTT. It codes for CASSGTGIVGELFF.

This clonotype has ten or more counts. The V gene is TRBV5-1, the J gene TRBJ2-7; 12 bases agree with TRBD2. Trimming removed 0 bases from V and 6 bases from J; junction bases left unmatched: 4. Per the germline V gene, CDR1 is SGHRS and CDR2 is YFSETQ. The CDR3 is 15 amino acids. The CDR3 region is CASSLGLAGVSEQYF. In nucleotides, the CDR3 is TGCGCCAGCAGCTTGGGACTAGCGGGAGTATCCGAGCAGTACTTC.

This clonotype appeared a few times. The V and J genes are TRBV20-1 and TRBJ2-7, with 9 positions matching TRBD1. The V gene's germline CDR1 is DFQATT and CDR2 SNEGSKA (reference sequence). Trimming removed 3 bases from V and 4 bases from J; junction bases left unmatched: 10. The CDR3 has 15 residues. CDR3 sequence reads: CSARDTQGASYEQYF. The CDR3 nucleotides read TGCAGTGCTAGGGACACACAGGGGGCTTCTTACGAGCAGTACTTC.

J is TRBJ2-2 and V is TRBV9; 9 nucleotides match TRBD2. The CDR3 sequence is 18 residues long. With 6 bases clipped from V and 0 bases from J, the junction kept 12 bases outside the gene matches. Germline CDR1 SGDLS, CDR2 YYNGEE. The CDR3 nucleotides read TGTGCCAGCACCTCGTGGGGGCGGGAGGGCCCGAACACCGGGGAGCTGTTTTTT. Translating gives CASTSWGREGPNTGELFF.

This clonotype showed up just a few times. The chain is built from TRBV12-3 or TRBV12-4 and TRBJ2-7; D is unresolved. Deletions cut 3 bases from V and 3 bases from J, with 9 bases between. The CDR3 is 13 amino acids. The CDR3 coding sequence is TGTGCCAGCAGTTTCCCCCCCGACTACGAGCAGTACTTC. This codes for CASSFPPDYEQYF.

This clonotype came up a few times. A read error may be the cause here, since a much bigger clone is one base away. The chain has TRBV20-1 and TRBJ2-7; no definite D call. V lost 1 base, J lost 0 bases, and 10 bases lay in between. The CDR3 is 14 residues long. Looked up from germline, CDR1 is DFQATT and CDR2 is SNEGSKA (reference sequence). The CDR3 region has the DNA TGCAGTGCTAGAGCGGCGGTAATCTCCTACGAGCAGTACTTC. Protein: CSARAAVISYEQYF.

This clonotype was detected many times. V and J are TRBV6-1 and TRBJ2-1; 11 bases align to TRBD2. The CDR3 totals 16 residues. V dropped 4 bases and J dropped 6; count of bases not matched to a gene: 8. The germline V gene has CDR1 MNHNS and CDR2 SASEGT. CDR3 region: CASSASWTSGSNEQFF. CDR3 in DNA: TGTGCCAGCAGTGCATCTTGGACTAGCGGGTCCAATGAGCAGTTCTTC.

V gene TRBV30 combines with J gene TRBJ2-7; D gene uncertain. This CDR3 is built from 13 residues. Trimming pared 3 bases from V and 2 bases from J, leaving 11 bases between. CDR1 is GTSNPN and CDR2 is SVGIG in the germline V gene (reference sequence). CDR3 in DNA: TGTGCCTGGAGATTGACCTCTCCCTACGAGCAGTACTTC. As protein: CAWRLTSPYEQYF.

This clonotype occurred many times. The chain joins TRBV30 to TRBJ2-1; 8 bases fit TRBD1. Germline V gene lookup returns CDR1 GTSNPN and CDR2 SVGIG (reference sequence). The V segment lost 1 base and the J segment 2 bases; nucleotides outside the gene matches: 4. The CDR3 has 15 amino acids. CDR3 in DNA: TGTGCCTGGAGTGGGGACAGGAGAGCCTACAATGAGCAGTTCTTC. Its translation: CAWSGDRRAYNEQFF.

The chain employs TRBV3-1 and TRBJ2-6, with 9 bases fitting TRBD1. CDR1 is LGHDT, CDR2 YNNKEL, per germline (reference sequence). V lost 6 bases to trimming and J lost 0 bases; unmatched junction nucleotides: 6. The CDR3 is made up of 17 amino acids. This CDR3 reads CASSTGGSNSGANVLTF. CDR3 DNA sequence: TGTGCCAGCAGTACAGGGGGCTCCAACTCTGGGGCCAACGTCCTGACTTTC.

There are many counts of this clonotype. The V and J genes are TRBV12-5 and TRBJ2-5, with D uncertain. The CDR3 has 18 residues. V was pared by 3 bases and J by 5 bases, with 25 bases between. Germline CDR1 is LGHNT and CDR2 is FRNRAP. CDR3 nucleotide sequence: TGTGCTAGTGGTTTAATTAGCAACGATACTACCGTTCCCGAGACCCAGTACTTC. Translated, it gives CASGLISNDTTVPETQYF.

The sample holds many counts of this clonotype. The chain has TRBV29-1 and TRBJ2-1; D tentatively reads TRBD1 or TRBD2 (5 bases each). CDR3 size: 12 residues. Germline loops: CDR1 SQVTM, CDR2 ANQGSEA. V shed 2 bases and J shed 8 bases, with 10 bases lying between them. The CDR3 sequence: CSVESRGYEQFF. CDR3 nucleotide sequence: TGCAGCGTTGAATCGAGGGGCTATGAGCAGTTCTTC.